This passage covers 15 T cell receptor beta chains from one sample sequenced in a study of cytomegalovirus exposure and HLA in healthy donors. The PCR had 60 Vbeta and 13 Jbeta primers. Generated by immunoSEQ multiplex PCR, the TCRdb table keeps only in-frame clones and is missing some. The repertoire has about 220,000 clones, 60% to 80% of them found once; the top ten carry around 1.9%. The material sequenced was PBMCs. These TCRs come from a male donor in good health and CMV-seronegative.

The genes are TRBV5-8 and TRBJ1-2, with 7 bases lining up with TRBD1. Germline CDR1 SGHTS, CDR2 YDEGEE. The CDR3 consists of 15 residues. Unmatched junction bases numbered 5, after V lost 1 base and J lost 2 bases. DNA for the CDR3: TGTGCCAGCAGCTTGTGGGACAGTGGAAACTATGGCTACACCTTC. It is translated as CASSLWDSGNYGYTF.

The rearrangement joins TRBV9 to TRBJ2-7; TRBD1 agrees at 7 bases. The junction had 3 bases not matched to a gene; V was cut back by 0 bases and J by 0 bases. The CDR3 has 15 amino acids. Germline V gene sequence: CDR1 SGDLS, CDR2 YYNGEE. CDR3 loop: CASSVDRGPSYEQYF. For the CDR3, the DNA is TGTGCCAGCAGCGTAGACAGGGGCCCCTCCTACGAGCAGTACTTC.

In this sample, this clone turned up once. V and J are TRBV19 and TRBJ1-1; D gene unclear. CDR1 and CDR2 (germline): LNHDA, SQIVND (reference sequence). Between the trimmed V and J ends, which lost 8 bases and 1 base, there was a span of 5 bases. CDR3 length: 11 residues. DNA of the CDR3: TGTGCCAGTGGGCCGAACACTGAAGCTTTCTTT. Protein product: CASGPNTEAFF.

The chain uses TRBV29-1 and TRBJ2-1, with 7 positions matching TRBD2. The V gene end was trimmed by 1 base and the J gene end by 1 base; junction bases not matched to a gene: 7. Germline V gene sequence: CDR1 SQVTM, CDR2 ANQGSEA. This CDR3 region has 16 residues. Written as DNA, the CDR3 is TGCAGCGTTGAAGTTTTCGCTAGCGGTTCCTACAATGAGCAGTTCTTC. This gives the protein CSVEVFASGSYNEQFF.

The genes are TRBV5-8 and TRBJ2-2; D possibly corresponds to TRBD2 (5 bases). With 5 bases removed from V and 4 bases from J, the gap between germline ends came to 15 bases. Germline V gene sequence: CDR1 SGHTS, CDR2 YDEGEE. The CDR3 spans 15 residues. Here the CDR3 reads CASRKDGGPTGELFF. CDR3 bases: TGTGCCAGCAGGAAGGACGGAGGACCCACCGGGGAGCTGTTTTTT.

The chain uses TRBV13 and TRBJ2-2; perhaps TRBD2 as D (6 bases). Germline V gene sequence: CDR1 PRHDT, CDR2 FYEKMQ (reference sequence). The CDR3 spans 16 residues. V was clipped by 3 bases and J by 4 bases, with 15 bases between them. CDR3: CASSFPTDYGTGELFF. CDR3 bases: TGTGCCAGCAGCTTCCCAACGGACTACGGCACCGGGGAGCTGTTTTTT.

This clone was recorded once. This chain uses TRBV11-2 with TRBJ2-4; D is uncertain. Trimming took 1 base from V and 6 from J, leaving 10 bases between them. From germline, CDR1 is SGHAT and CDR2 FQNNGV. CDR3 size: 14 residues. The CDR3 reads CASSLGPRINIQYF. The CDR3 nucleotides are TGTGCCAGCAGCTTAGGGCCCAGGATAAACATTCAGTACTTC.

V usage is TRBV27 and J usage is TRBJ1-5; D is possibly TRBD1 (5 bases). CDR3 size: 15 residues. Trimming removed 7 bases from V and 4 bases from J, with 17 bases in between. Germline lookup yields CDR1 MNHEY and CDR2 SMNVEV (reference sequence). CDR3 protein: CASKNAGLWNQPQHF. In nucleotides, the CDR3 is TGTGCCAGCAAAAACGCGGGGCTGTGGAATCAGCCCCAGCATTTT.

The chain recombines TRBV27 with TRBJ2-3, with D possibly matching TRBD1 (5 bases). Per germline, CDR1 MNHEY and CDR2 SMNVEV (reference sequence). The CDR3 runs to 16 residues. Trimming removed 6 bases at V and 0 bases at J, with 16 bases between. The CDR3 is CASSYLGQYSTDTQYF. For the CDR3, the DNA is TGTGCCAGCAGCTACCTCGGACAATACAGCACAGATACGCAGTATTTT.

The V and J genes are TRBV7-2 and TRBJ2-1; 8 nucleotides align to TRBD1. V lost 2 bases to trimming and J lost 7 bases; unmatched junction nucleotides: 10. The CDR3 runs to 16 residues. Germline V CDR1 and CDR2: SGHTA, FQGNSA. Written as DNA, the CDR3 is TGTGCCAGCAGCTTAATGGTAACAGGGGGTGGGAATGAGCAGTTCTTC. Its translation: CASSLMVTGGGNEQFF.

This chain links TRBV11-2 with TRBJ2-3; D may be TRBD1 (5 bases). This CDR3 comprises 13 residues. Between the trimmed V and J ends, which lost 7 bases and 4 bases, there was a span of 12 bases. In germline, CDR1 is SGHAT, CDR2 FQNNGV. The CDR3, as DNA: TGTGCCAGCAACCCGCAAGGGGCAGATACGCAGTATTTT. As protein: CASNPQGADTQYF. Complete variable domain (other parts from reference TRBV11-2 and TRBJ2-3): EAGVAQSPRYKIIEKRQSVAFWCNPISGHATLYWYQQILGQGPKLLIQFQNNGVVDDSQLPKDRFSAERLKGVDSTLKIQPAKLEDSAVYLCASNPQGADTQYFGPGTRLTVL.

The genes are TRBV27 and TRBJ1-5; D ambiguous. Trimming removed 7 bases from V and 0 bases from J, with 10 bases in between. CDR3 length: 14 residues. Germline loops: CDR1 MNHEY, CDR2 SMNVEV (reference sequence). The CDR3 region is CASNQDYSNQPQHF. The CDR3 bases are TGTGCCAGCAATCAGGATTATAGCAATCAGCCCCAGCATTTT.

The rearrangement joins TRBV6-5 to TRBJ1-5; tentatively, D is TRBD1 (5 bases). The CDR3 is 15 residues long. V was cut by 6 bases and J by 2 bases, with 14 bases left in between. The V gene's germline CDR1 is MNHEY and CDR2 SVGAGI. The CDR3 coding sequence is TGTGCCAGCAGGGGCCGGGGGAGTGGCAATCAGCCCCAGCATTTT. Amino acid sequence: CASRGRGSGNQPQHF.

The chain links TRBV27 to TRBJ1-2; the match to TRBD1 covers 10 bases. Germline V lookup: CDR1 MNHEY, CDR2 SMNVEV (reference sequence). The CDR3 loop spans 14 amino acids. V was pared by 6 bases and J by 6 bases, with 7 bases of the junction left unmatched. The CDR3 DNA reads TGTGCCAGCAGCTGGACAGGGGGACTCGATGGCTACACCTTC. Translated, it gives CASSWTGGLDGYTF.

V and J are TRBV6-5 and TRBJ2-5; weak D call: TRBD2 (5 bases). Germline V lookup: CDR1 MNHEY, CDR2 SVGAGI. V was pared by 0 bases and J by 2 bases, with 13 bases between. This CDR3 is 16 amino acids long. This CDR3 is CASSYSRSGRQETQYF. CDR3 DNA sequence: TGTGCCAGCAGTTACTCTAGGAGCGGACGTCAAGAGACCCAGTACTTC.